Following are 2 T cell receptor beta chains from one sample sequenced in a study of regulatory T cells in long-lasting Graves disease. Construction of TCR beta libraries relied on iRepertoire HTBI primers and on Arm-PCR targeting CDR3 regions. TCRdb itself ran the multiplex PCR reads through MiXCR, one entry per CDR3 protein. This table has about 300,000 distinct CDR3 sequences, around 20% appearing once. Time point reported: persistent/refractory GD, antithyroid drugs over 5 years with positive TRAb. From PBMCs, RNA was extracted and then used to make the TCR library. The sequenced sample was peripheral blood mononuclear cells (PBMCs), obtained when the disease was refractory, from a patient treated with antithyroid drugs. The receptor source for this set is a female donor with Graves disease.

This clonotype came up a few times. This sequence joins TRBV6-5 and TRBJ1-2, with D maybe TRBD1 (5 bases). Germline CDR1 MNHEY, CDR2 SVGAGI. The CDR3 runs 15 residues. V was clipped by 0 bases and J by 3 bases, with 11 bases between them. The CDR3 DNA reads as TGTGCCAGCAGTTACTCCGGGGCAAGACACTATGGCTACACCTTC. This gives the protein CASSYSGARHYGYTF.

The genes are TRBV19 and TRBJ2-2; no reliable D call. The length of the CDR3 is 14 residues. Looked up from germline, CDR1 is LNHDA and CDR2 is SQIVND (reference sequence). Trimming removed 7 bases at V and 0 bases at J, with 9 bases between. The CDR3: CASTRFANTGELFF. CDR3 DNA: TGTGCCAGTACCCGGTTCGCGAACACCGGGGAGCTGTTTTTT.